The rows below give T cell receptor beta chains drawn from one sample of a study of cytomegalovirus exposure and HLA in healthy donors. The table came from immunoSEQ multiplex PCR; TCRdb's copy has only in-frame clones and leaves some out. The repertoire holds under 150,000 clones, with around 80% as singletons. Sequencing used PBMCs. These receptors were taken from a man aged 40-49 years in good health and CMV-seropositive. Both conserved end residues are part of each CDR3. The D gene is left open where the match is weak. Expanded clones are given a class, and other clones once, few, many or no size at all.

CASSKGQGMPYEQYF,TGTGCCAGCAGCAAAGGCCAGGGAATGCCCTACGAGCAGTACTTC,15,-,-,TRBJ2-7,TRBV21-1
CASIRGLVLGDYEQYF,TGTGCCAGCATAAGGGGACTCGTACTGGGGGACTACGAGCAGTACTTC,16,-,-,TRBJ2-7,TRBV11-3
CASSPLADTADTQYF,TGCGCCAGCAGCCCCCTAGCGGACACCGCGGATACGCAGTATTTT,15,TRBD2,-,TRBJ2-3,TRBV5-1
CASSPWQANYNEQFF,TGTGCCAGCTCACCATGGCAGGCGAACTACAATGAGCAGTTCTTC,15,-,-,TRBJ2-1,TRBV18
CASSLTPPEASGFQETQYF,TGTGCCAGCAGTTTGACTCCCCCGGAGGCTAGCGGGTTCCAAGAGACCCAGTACTTC,19,TRBD2,-,TRBJ2-5,TRBV27
CASSLATGLGSYNSPLHF,TGTGCCAGCAGCTTAGCTACAGGGTTGGGCTCCTATAATTCACCCCTCCACTTT,18,-,-,TRBJ1-6,TRBV7-8
CASSLGLSNTEAFF,TGTGCCAGCAGCTTGGGACTTTCGAACACTGAAGCTTTCTTT,14,-,-,TRBJ1-1,TRBV13
CASSQETLAGGGTDTQYF,TGCGCCAGCAGCCAAGAAACCCTAGCGGGAGGGGGCACAGATACGCAGTATTTT,18,TRBD2,-,TRBJ2-3,TRBV4-3
CASSYETGVTDTQYF,TGTGCCAGCAGCTATGAGACGGGAGTTACAGATACGCAGTATTTT,15,-,-,TRBJ2-3,TRBV5-8
CASSLRPGGEVGLTTNEKLFF,TGTGCCAGCAGTTTACGGCCGGGCGGGGAGGTTGGACTGACAACTAATGAAAAACTGTTTTTT,21,-,-,TRBJ1-4,TRBV27
CASSLGASTNEKLFF,TGTGCCAGTAGTCTGGGGGCTTCAACTAATGAAAAACTGTTTTTT,15,-,-,TRBJ1-4,TRBV19
CASSSPRGRGTGELFF,TGTGCCAGCAGTTCCCCACGGGGGAGGGGCACCGGGGAGCTGTTTTTT,16,TRBD2,once,TRBJ2-2,TRBV6-5
CASSAPGRGREKLFF,TGTGCCAGCAGCGCCCCGGGCAGGGGGCGGGAAAAACTGTTTTTT,15,TRBD1,few,TRBJ1-4,TRBV7-9
CASSTQGTNYGYTF,TGTGCCAGCAGCACACAGGGTACCAACTATGGCTACACCTTC,14,-,once,TRBJ1-2,TRBV11-1
CASTDRSYGGRFF,TGTGCCAGCACCGACCGCAGTTACGGGGGGCGGTTCTTC,13,-,-,TRBJ2-1,TRBV28
CASSRDRKNTEAFF,TGTGCCAGCTCACGCGACAGGAAGAACACTGAAGCTTTCTTT,14,-,-,TRBJ1-1,TRBV18
CASSIAGVTEAFF,TGCGCCAGCAGCATAGCAGGGGTAACTGAAGCTTTCTTT,13,-,-,TRBJ1-1,TRBV5-1
CASSRSSGRASNEQFF,TGTGCCAGCAGCCGCTCTAGCGGGAGGGCCTCAAATGAGCAGTTCTTC,16,TRBD2,-,TRBJ2-1,TRBV7-2
CAVTRHSIQETQYF,TGTGCCGTCACAAGACATTCGATTCAAGAGACCCAGTACTTC,14,-,-,TRBJ2-5,TRBV7-9
CASRLAASSYNEQFF,TGTGCCAGCAGGCTAGCGGCTAGCTCCTACAATGAGCAGTTCTTC,15,TRBD2,-,TRBJ2-1,TRBV6-1
CASRRQGLTDQPQHF,TGTGCCAGCAGACGACAGGGCCTCACCGATCAGCCCCAGCATTTT,15,TRBD1,-,TRBJ1-5,TRBV6-5
CASSPLGGSYGYTF,TGTGCCAGCAGCCCCCTGGGGGGAAGCTATGGCTACACCTTC,14,-,-,TRBJ1-2,TRBV9
CASSPRQDGLNTEAFF,TGTGCCAGCAGCCCTCGACAGGATGGGCTGAACACTGAAGCTTTCTTT,16,-,-,TRBJ1-1,TRBV7-9
CASSPEAPYEQYF,TGTGCCAGCAGTCCCGAGGCACCCTACGAGCAGTACTTC,13,-,-,TRBJ2-7,TRBV28
CACPTEGSYGYTF,TGTGCCTGCCCCACGGAGGGATCCTATGGCTACACCTTC,13,-,-,TRBJ1-2,TRBV30
CATSRDQAGGNTIYF,TGTGCCACCAGCAGAGATCAGGCAGGAGGAAACACCATATATTTT,15,-,-,TRBJ1-3,TRBV15
CASSQEIAGGYGYTF,TGCGCCAGCAGCCAAGAGATAGCAGGGGGGTATGGCTACACCTTC,15,TRBD1,-,TRBJ1-2,TRBV4-3
CASSRKGMNTGELFF,TGTGCCAGCAGTAGAAAGGGGATGAACACCGGGGAGCTGTTTTTT,15,-,-,TRBJ2-2,TRBV6-1
CASSSKPPGVDEQFF,TGTGCCAGCAGCTCTAAGCCGCCAGGGGTGGATGAGCAGTTCTTC,15,-,-,TRBJ2-1,TRBV7-9
CASSIRGVTGELFF,TGTGCCAGCAGTATTAGGGGTGTCACCGGGGAGCTGTTTTTT,14,-,-,TRBJ2-2,TRBV27
CASSVTTGTQYF,TGCGCCAGCAGTGTAACGACGGGGACGCAGTATTTT,12,-,-,TRBJ2-3,TRBV10-2
CASTTTGRNTGELFF,TGTGCCAGCACCACTACAGGCCGGAACACCGGGGAGCTGTTTTTT,15,-,-,TRBJ2-2,TRBV27
CASSPHETQYF,TGTGCCAGCAGCCCCCATGAGACCCAGTACTTC,11,-,-,TRBJ2-5,TRBV7-2
CASSYSGAGTLYEQYF,TGTGCCAGCAGTTACTCGGGGGCGGGCACCCTCTACGAGCAGTACTTC,16,-,-,TRBJ2-7,TRBV6-5
CASSISPNTEAFF,TGTGCCAGTAGTATATCTCCGAACACTGAAGCTTTCTTT,13,-,-,TRBJ1-1,TRBV19